What follows are 18 T cell receptor beta chains derived from one specimen sequenced in a study of blood T cells in healthy people across ages. Primed by a sample-barcoded 5' primer and a J-beta primer mix, a second PCR proceeded for roughly 7 to 12 cycles. TCRdb reprocessed the 5' RACE reads with MiXCR, giving one entry per CDR3 protein. Of approximately 360,000 distinct CDR3 sequences in the sample, about half were seen once. Sequenced material: blood. These receptors all come from a man aged 60-69 years in good health.

This chain joins TRBV11-2 and TRBJ2-1, with no clear D. This CDR3 has 14 amino acids. Germline loops: CDR1 SGHAT, CDR2 FQNNGV. Trimming removed 3 bases at V and 4 bases at J, with 10 bases between. The CDR3 here is CASSLNYLYNEQFF. For the CDR3, the DNA is TGTGCCAGCAGCTTGAACTATCTTTACAATGAGCAGTTCTTC.

The chain is built from TRBV6-2 or TRBV6-3 and TRBJ2-7; possible D gene TRBD2, 6 bases. CDR3 size: 15 residues. Trimming cost V 5 bases and J 5 bases, with 19 bases left between them. The germline V gene encodes CDR1 MNHEY and CDR2 SVGEGT. The CDR3 DNA reads TGTGCCAGCAGTCCCAGCGGGCAGGTGCGTGACGAGCAGTACTTC. Amino acid sequence: CASSPSGQVRDEQYF.

This clonotype came up many times. This chain connects TRBV7-2 to TRBJ2-7; D not resolved. This CDR3 is 13 amino acids long. V lost 5 bases, J lost 4 bases, and 12 bases lay in between. The germline V gene encodes CDR1 SGHTA and CDR2 FQGNSA. DNA of the CDR3: TGTGCCAGCAGCCCGGACGGATTTTACGAGCAGTACTTC. Translation gives CASSPDGFYEQYF.

The chain carries TRBV3-1 and TRBJ2-3, with D possibly being TRBD1 (7 bases). The length of the CDR3 is 15 residues. V was pared by 4 bases and J by 4 bases, with 15 bases between. CDR1 and CDR2 (germline): LGHDT, YNNKEL (reference sequence). This chain's CDR3 is CASSLRQGGSDTQYF. In nucleotides, the CDR3 is TGTGCCAGCAGCCTTCGACAGGGAGGCTCAGATACGCAGTATTTT.

J is TRBJ2-7 and V is TRBV20-1, with 7 bases lining up with TRBD2. Near its end, the DNA agrees better with TRBJ2-5, so the J call may be wrong. The CDR3 runs 13 residues. The germline V gene has CDR1 DFQATT and CDR2 SNEGSKA (reference sequence). The CDR3 reads CSASGGSFETQYF. The CDR3 coding sequence is TGCAGTGCCAGCGGCGGGAGTTTTGAGACCCAGTACTTC.

This clonotype was seen only once. The chain recombines TRBV5-1 with TRBJ2-5, with 9 bases aligning to TRBD2. With 5 bases clipped from V and 5 bases from J, the junction kept 7 bases outside the gene matches. From germline, CDR1 is SGHRS and CDR2 YFSETQ. This CDR3 region has 14 residues. This CDR3 is CASRMGLAGETQYF. CDR3 nucleotide sequence: TGCGCCAGCAGAATGGGACTAGCTGGGGAGACCCAGTACTTC.

This chain connects TRBV10-3 to TRBJ2-1; no clear D. Germline V gene lookup returns CDR1 ENHRY and CDR2 SYGVKD. V shed 2 bases and J shed 1 base, with 15 bases lying between them. CDR3 length: 17 amino acids. CDR3 sequence (DNA): TGTGCCATCAGTGAGACCCTAGGTAGTAGGTCCTACAATGAGCAGTTCTTC. Its translation is CAISETLGSRSYNEQFF.

J is TRBJ2-6 and V is TRBV12-3 or TRBV12-4; a possible D gene is TRBD1 (6 bases). Trimming removed 6 bases from V and 3 bases from J, with 18 bases in between. The CDR3 spans 17 residues. CDR3 nucleotides: TGTGCCAGCAGCCCTTGGACAGTTTTGGGTGGGGCCAACGTCCTGACTTTC. The encoded protein is CASSPWTVLGGANVLTF.

The chain recombines TRBV18 with TRBJ1-2; D unclear. The V gene's germline CDR1 is KGHSH and CDR2 LQKENI. This CDR3 contains 15 residues. V dropped 1 base and J dropped 0 bases, with 9 bases sitting between them. The CDR3 is CASSPQKGANYGYTF. For the CDR3, the DNA is TGTGCCAGCTCACCACAGAAAGGAGCTAACTATGGCTACACCTTC.

The chain links TRBV3-1 to TRBJ2-1; D tentatively fits TRBD1 or TRBD2 (6 bases each). In germline, CDR1 is LGHDT, CDR2 YNNKEL (reference sequence). Trimming cost V 3 bases and J 4 bases, with 13 bases left between them. This CDR3 is built from 15 residues. CDR3: CASSQVTGTYNEQFF. As DNA, the CDR3 is TGTGCCAGCAGCCAGGTTACAGGGACTTACAATGAGCAGTTCTTC.

The J gene is TRBJ2-2, the V gene TRBV28; a possible D gene is TRBD1 (6 bases). This CDR3 is 16 amino acids long. The germline V gene encodes CDR1 MDHEN and CDR2 SYDVKM. V was shortened by 2 bases and J by 0 bases, with 10 bases between the two germline ends. In DNA form, the CDR3 reads TGTGCCAGCAGTTTAGGGGGCACCTCGAACACCGGGGAGCTGTTTTTT. As protein: CASSLGGTSNTGELFF.

This clonotype was detected only a few times. CDR3 protein: CAGQRTNYGYTF. The CDR3 DNA follows: TGTGCCGGACAGAGAACTAACTATGGCTACACCTTC. The chain is built from TRBV30 and TRBJ1-2; perhaps TRBD1 as D (6 bases). The germline V and J ends were trimmed by 8 bases and 0 bases, with 10 bases remaining between them. Germline V lookup: CDR1 GTSNPN, CDR2 SVGIG (reference sequence). The length of the CDR3 is 12 residues.

This chain links TRBV27 with TRBJ2-1, with D possibly TRBD1 on 5 matching bases. Trimming removed 5 bases at V and 7 bases at J, with 15 bases between. In germline, CDR1 is MNHEY, CDR2 SMNVEV (reference sequence). The CDR3 is made up of 14 amino acids. CDR3 nucleotides: TGTGCCAGCAGTCGTAGGGGCGACGGAAATGAGCAGTTCTTC. Translated: CASSRRGDGNEQFF.

CDR3 DNA: TGCAGCGGGAGACTAGCGGGGGGGCCTGGTGAGTTCTTC. Encoded protein: CSGRLAGGPGEFF. The chain couples TRBV29-1 to TRBJ2-1; TRBD2 agrees at 14 bases. Unmatched junction bases numbered 10, after V lost 7 bases and J lost 14 bases. This CDR3 is 13 amino acids long. The germline gives CDR1 SQVTM, CDR2 ANQGSEA.

The chain couples TRBV20-1 to TRBJ2-4, with 7 bases that match TRBD1. The ends lost 5 bases at V and 1 base at J; junction bases unmatched: 5. This CDR3 is built from 14 residues. Germline assignment: CDR1 DFQATT and CDR2 SNEGSKA (reference sequence). The CDR3 is CSAPLTGAKNIQYF. The CDR3 DNA sequence: TGCAGTGCTCCCTTGACAGGGGCCAAAAACATTCAGTACTTC.

As concerns this clonotype: Its ends do not fully match the called genes, so a read error is possible. The chain employs TRBV20-1 and TRBJ2-5; no reliable D call. Matching the DNA end better, TRBJ2-7 makes the J call doubtful. This CDR3 comprises 13 residues. Per the germline V gene, CDR1 is DFQATT and CDR2 is SNEGSKA (reference sequence). The CDR3 DNA sequence: TGCCGTGCTCAAAGGGCGGAAACCTACGAGCAGTACTTC. It is translated as CRAQRAETYEQYF.

This clonotype was recorded once. V and J are TRBV29-1 and TRBJ2-3; tentatively, D is TRBD2 (6 bases). This CDR3 has 15 amino acids. Trimming left V 8 bases short and J 0 bases short, with 18 bases between. Germline V gives CDR1 SQVTM, CDR2 ANQGSEA. CDR3 sequence: CSSIGGHTSTDTQYF. The DNA for the CDR3 is TGCAGCTCAATAGGAGGGCACACTAGCACAGATACGCAGTATTTT.

Worth noting for this clonotype: An end of the junction differs from the germline gene, which may be a read error. This sequence joins TRBV3-1 and TRBJ2-6, with 8 bases identical to TRBD1. The CDR3 runs 17 residues. The germline V gene has CDR1 LGHDT and CDR2 YNNKEL (reference sequence). CDR3 sequence: CACSQGTGHSGANVLTF. In nucleotides, the CDR3 is TGTGCCTGCAGCCAAGGGACAGGACACTCTGGGGCCAACGTCCTGACTTTC.